The 28 T cell receptor beta chains below were found in one sample sequenced in a study of blood T cells in healthy people across ages. Combining a sample-barcoded 5' primer with a J-beta primer mix, a second PCR ran for roughly 6 to 12 cycles. MiXCR, run by TCRdb on the 5' RACE reads, gives a single entry per CDR3 protein. The profile shows 1.5 million to 2 million distinct CDR3 sequences, 49% of them singletons. Sequenced: blood. The receptors derive from a middle-aged woman in good health.

This clonotype turned up a few times. The chain has TRBV6-2 or TRBV6-3 and TRBJ2-5; 8 bases are shared with TRBD2. Germline lookup yields CDR1 MNHEY and CDR2 SVGEGT. The CDR3 covers 15 residues. Unmatched junction bases numbered 5, after V lost 1 base and J lost 4 bases. For the CDR3, the DNA is TGTGCCAGCAGTTACTTGAGACTAGCGTCAGAGACCCAGTACTTC. It translates to CASSYLRLASETQYF.

For this clonotype: Germline and junction disagree at one end, which may indicate a read error. The chain couples TRBV20-1 to TRBJ1-1; D is undetermined. The germline CDR1 and CDR2 sequences are DFQATT and SNEGSKA (reference sequence). The CDR3 totals 12 residues. The CDR3 DNA is TGCAGTGCTTACCGACGGAACACCGAAGCTTTCTTT. Translated, it gives CSAYRRNTEAFF.

This clonotype was counted between two and nine times. The J gene is TRBJ2-1, the V gene TRBV7-9; the D is unclear. The CDR3 sequence is 12 residues long. Trimming removed 7 bases from V and 7 bases from J, with 11 bases in between. From germline, CDR1 is SEHNR and CDR2 FQNEAQ (reference sequence). The CDR3, as DNA: TGTGCCAGCACCCAAGGTTTGAATGAGCAGTTCTTC. Protein sequence: CASTQGLNEQFF.

V gene TRBV12-3 or TRBV12-4 combines with J gene TRBJ2-7, with TRBD1 matching 7 bases. Losses at the gene ends were 5 bases for V and 7 bases for J; bases not matched to a gene: 8. CDR3 length: 13 residues. The DNA of the CDR3 is TGTGCCAGCAGTCCCCCACAGGGGTTTGAGCAGTACTTC. Its translation: CASSPPQGFEQYF.

In this sample, this clonotype turned up a few times. This chain links TRBV5-1 with TRBJ2-7, with 10 bases fitting TRBD1. Trimming took 4 bases from V and 1 from J; bases not matched to a gene: 8. The CDR3 runs to 16 residues. Germline V gene sequence: CDR1 SGHRS, CDR2 YFSETQ. CDR3 in amino acids: CASSLTGTGVSYEQYF. CDR3 coding DNA: TGCGCCAGCAGCCTCACCGGGACAGGGGTTTCCTACGAGCAGTACTTC.

This clonotype was seen a handful of times. The chain is built from TRBV19 and TRBJ2-7, with D possibly TRBD1 on 6 matching bases. There are 15 residues in the CDR3. Germline CDR1 reads LNHDA; CDR2 reads SQIVND (reference sequence). V lost 1 base, J lost 3 bases, and 13 bases lay in between. The CDR3 sequence: CASSIADSRDYEQYF. In DNA, the CDR3 is TGTGCCAGTAGTATAGCGGACAGCCGAGACTACGAGCAGTACTTC.

There are a few counts of this clonotype. The chain links TRBV6-5 to TRBJ2-3, with 10 bases matching TRBD2. Germline lookup yields CDR1 MNHEY and CDR2 SVGAGI. V was pared by 0 bases and J by 6 bases, with 12 bases of the junction left unmatched. CDR3 length: 18 residues. The CDR3 DNA is TGTGCCAGCAGTTACTCGGGACGACTAGCGGGCCCAGGGGATACGCAGTATTTT. Translation: CASSYSGRLAGPGDTQYF.

This clonotype came up a few times. The rearrangement uses TRBV6-6 and TRBJ1-1; TRBD1 aligns across 10 bases. The trim removed 6 bases at V and 4 bases at J, leaving 5 bases unmatched. The germline V gene encodes CDR1 MNHNY and CDR2 SVGAGI (reference sequence). The CDR3 is made up of 14 amino acids. CDR3 in DNA: TGTGCCAGCAGGCGACAGGGGGCGGGCACTGAAGCTTTCTTT. Translated: CASRRQGAGTEAFF.

Turning to this clonotype: One end of the junction varies from germline; a read error may be responsible. The V call is TRBV7-8, the J call TRBJ2-6, with 8 bases that match TRBD1. Germline V gene data show CDR1 as SGHVS and CDR2 as FQNEAQ. CDR3 length: 20 amino acids. The CDR3, as DNA: TGTGCCAGCAGTTTAGGATCCCCCTGGCAGGGGGCGAAAGGGGCCAACGTCCTGACTTTC. Protein: CASSLGSPWQGAKGANVLTF.

This chain connects TRBV20-1 to TRBJ2-3, with D tentatively TRBD2 (5 bases). The CDR3 runs to 12 residues. Germline CDR1 reads DFQATT; CDR2 reads SNEGSKA (reference sequence). V was clipped by 7 bases and J by 2 bases, with 10 bases between them. CDR3 nucleotides: TGCAGTGGGCGGGTGCTCACAGATACGCAGTATTTT. Its translation: CSGRVLTDTQYF.

In this sample, this clonotype turned up once. The gene calls are TRBV24-1 and TRBJ1-2, with D possibly being TRBD1 (5 bases). Trimming removed 1 base from V and 6 bases from J, with 14 bases in between. Germline CDR1 KGHDR, CDR2 SFDVKD. The CDR3 spans 15 residues. The chain's CDR3 is CATSDFGTARDGYTF. CDR3 bases: TGTGCCACCAGTGATTTTGGTACGGCCAGGGATGGCTACACCTTC.

J is TRBJ2-5 and V is TRBV6-6, with 11 bases that match TRBD2. Germline V CDR1 and CDR2: MNHNY, SVGAGI (reference sequence). The CDR3 has 14 residues. After removal of 9 bases from V and 3 bases from J, the junction contained 6 bases not matched to a gene. CDR3 protein: CASTSGGHKETQYF. The CDR3 bases are TGTGCCAGTACTAGCGGGGGTCATAAAGAGACCCAGTACTTC.

This clonotype was counted a few times. V is TRBV6-6 and J is TRBJ2-5, with 10 bases aligning to TRBD1. V shed 0 bases, J shed 0 bases, and the junction held 4 bases outside the gene matches. CDR3 length: 17 amino acids. Germline V gene lookup returns CDR1 MNHNY and CDR2 SVGAGI (reference sequence). CDR3 protein: CASSYSRDRGYQETQYF. In DNA form, the CDR3 reads TGTGCCAGCAGTTACTCGAGGGACAGGGGCTACCAAGAGACCCAGTACTTC.

The J gene is TRBJ2-5, the V gene TRBV28; D remains ambiguous. The length of the CDR3 is 14 residues. Trimming left V 6 bases short and J 2 bases short, with 13 bases between. CDR1 is MDHEN and CDR2 is SYDVKM in the germline V gene. This chain's CDR3 is CASRQLMGQETQYF. The CDR3 DNA is TGTGCCAGCAGACAACTTATGGGGCAAGAGACCCAGTACTTC.

This clonotype showed up just a few times. At one boundary the junction diverges from the germline segment, which might be a read error. V and J are TRBV5-1 and TRBJ2-3; unclear D gene. Germline V CDR1 and CDR2: SGHRS, YFSETQ. The CDR3 covers 15 residues. CDR3 residues: CASSLRPDSTDTQYF. The CDR3 nucleotides are TGTGCCAGCAGTTTAAGGCCGGACAGCACAGATACGCAGTATTTT.

The gene calls are TRBV28 and TRBJ2-5; the match to TRBD2 covers 8 bases. J lost 4 bases, V lost 4 bases, and 5 bases had no gene match. This CDR3 region has 14 residues. CDR1 MDHEN and CDR2 SYDVKM come from the germline V gene. DNA for the CDR3: TGTGCCAGCAGTTCAACAGGGACTAGAGAGACCCAGTACTTC. Amino acid sequence: CASSSTGTRETQYF.

The gene calls are TRBV14 and TRBJ2-3; TRBD2 matches 8 bases. The V gene's germline CDR1 is SGHDN and CDR2 FVKESK. This CDR3 region has 17 residues. Trimming removed 0 bases from V and 5 bases from J; junction bases left unmatched: 10. Here the CDR3 reads CASSQDIQRGILDTQYF. The CDR3, as DNA: TGTGCCAGCAGCCAAGATATCCAGCGGGGGATTCTAGATACGCAGTATTTT. Full variable domain (rest looked up from reference TRBV14 and TRBJ2-3): EAGVTQFPSHSVIEKGQTVTLRCDPISGHDNLYWYRRVMGKEIKFLLHFVKESKQDESGMPNNRFLAERTGGTYSTLKVQPAELEDSGVYFCASSQDIQRGILDTQYFGPGTRLTVL.

CDR3 sequence: CASSTRGSSQGASYNEQFF. In DNA, the CDR3 is TGTGCCAGTAGTACTCGAGGGTCTTCCCAGGGGGCCTCCTACAATGAGCAGTTCTTC. V and J are TRBV19 and TRBJ2-1; 8 bases are a match to TRBD1. Trimming took 4 bases from V and 0 from J; bases not matched to a gene: 14. The CDR3 totals 19 residues. CDR1 LNHDA and CDR2 SQIVND come from the germline V gene (reference sequence).

The chain joins TRBV20-1 to TRBJ2-7, with a tentative D call TRBD1 (6 bases). Germline loops: CDR1 DFQATT, CDR2 SNEGSKA (reference sequence). V was shortened by 6 bases and J by 4 bases, with 13 bases between the two germline ends. This CDR3 is 12 amino acids long. The CDR3 bases are TGCAGTGCAGCTACCAGGGGATACGAGCAGTACTTC. It translates to CSAATRGYEQYF.

This clonotype appeared a single time. Germline and junction disagree at one end, which may indicate a read error. This rearrangement joins TRBV9 to TRBJ1-2; D uncertain. CDR1 and CDR2 (germline): SGDLS, YYNGEE. The CDR3 sequence is 14 residues long. DNA of the CDR3: TGTGGCAGCAGCGTAGCTGTAGATAACTATGGCTACACCTTC. The encoded protein is CGSSVAVDNYGYTF. The full variable domain, rest sourced from reference TRBV9 and TRBJ1-2, is DSGVTQTPKHLITATGQRVTLRCSPRSGDLSVYWYQQSLDQGLQFLIQYYNGEERAKGNILERFSAQQFPDLHSELNLSSLELGDSALYFCGSSVAVDNYGYTFGSGTRLTVV.

This clonotype has only a few counts. The CDR3 region is CASRDQVYEQYF. CDR3 DNA: TGTGCCAGCAGGGACCAGGTATACGAGCAGTACTTC. This chain links TRBV6-2 or TRBV6-3 with TRBJ2-7; D is unresolved. The length of the CDR3 is 12 residues. CDR1 and CDR2 (germline): MNHEY, SVGEGT. V dropped 6 bases and J dropped 4 bases, with 10 bases sitting between them.

This clonotype has just a few counts. V is TRBV10-3 and J is TRBJ2-5, with no clear D. V was pared by 6 bases and J by 1 base, with 12 bases between. The CDR3 sequence is 14 residues long. CDR1 is ENHRY and CDR2 is SYGVKD in the germline V gene. CDR3 residues: CAIRRDSVQETQYF. The CDR3 DNA follows: TGTGCCATCAGGAGAGATTCAGTCCAAGAGACCCAGTACTTC.

V gene TRBV5-1 combines with J gene TRBJ2-5, with D possibly being TRBD2 (6 bases). Germline CDR1 reads SGHRS; CDR2 reads YFSETQ. V lost 0 bases and J lost 9, with 9 bases in between. The CDR3 sequence is 12 residues long. CDR3 protein: CASSLVGEAQYF. In DNA, the CDR3 is TGCGCCAGCAGCTTGGTGGGGGAGGCCCAGTACTTC.

The genes are TRBV3-1 and TRBJ2-3; D might be TRBD2 (6 bases). V lost 4 bases and J lost 5, with 16 bases in between. This CDR3 has 15 residues. CDR1 LGHDT and CDR2 YNNKEL come from the germline V gene (reference sequence). The CDR3 loop is CASSPGGRGVDTQYF. CDR3 nucleotides: TGTGCCAGCAGCCCTGGTGGGCGGGGAGTAGATACGCAGTATTTT.

This clonotype was counted between two and nine times. The chain has TRBV7-2 and TRBJ1-2; 10 nucleotides line up with TRBD1. This CDR3 comprises 14 residues. CDR1 SGHTA and CDR2 FQGNSA come from the germline V gene. The V and J ends lost 7 bases and 3 bases, in that order; junction bases with no gene match: 5. CDR3 sequence reads: CASTRDRGDYGYTF. The CDR3 DNA is TGTGCCAGCACCCGGGACAGGGGAGACTATGGCTACACCTTC.

The V call is TRBV24-1, the J call TRBJ2-2, with D unclear. With 5 bases removed from V and 1 base from J, the gap between germline ends came to 7 bases. The germline V gene has CDR1 KGHDR and CDR2 SFDVKD. The CDR3 totals 14 residues. CDR3 DNA sequence: TGTGCCACCAGTGGGGCAGGGAACACCGGGGAGCTGTTTTTT. As protein: CATSGAGNTGELFF.

Concerning this clonotype itself: It may be a read error: a sequence one base away is much more abundant. The chain uses TRBV7-2 and TRBJ2-5; D is unclear. Trimming took off 5 bases at V and 7 bases at J, with 17 bases between the two ends. The CDR3 consists of 14 residues. The germline gives CDR1 SGHTA, CDR2 FQGNSA. The CDR3 DNA reads as TGTGCCAGCAGCCCTATATCGCACGTGGGGACCCAGTACTTC. It translates to CASSPISHVGTQYF. Full variable domain (rest looked up from reference TRBV7-2 and TRBJ2-5): GAGVSQSPSNKVTEKGKDVELRCDPISGHTALYWYRQSLGQGLEFLIYFQGNSAPDKSGLPSDRFSAERTGGSVSTLTIQRTQQEDSAVYLCASSPISHVGTQYFGPGTRLLVL.

The chain joins TRBV4-3 to TRBJ1-1; 9 bases are a match to TRBD1. CDR1 is LGHNA, CDR2 YSLEER, per germline. The CDR3 is 17 amino acids. V shed 0 bases, J shed 4 bases, and the junction held 9 bases outside the gene matches. DNA for the CDR3: TGCGCCAGCAGCCAAGACCGGGACAGGGATTGGACCACTGAAGCTTTCTTT. It encodes CASSQDRDRDWTTEAFF.